This T cell receptor beta chain was captured in a study of blood T cell repertoires in COVID-19. On the study more broadly: Donors in the United States, Italy and Spain gave samples during acute or convalescent COVID-19. In each case, the material was cDNA or gDNA derived from T cells, B-cell-depleted T cells, or PBMCs.

This CDR3 has 11 amino acids. From germline, CDR1 is DFQATT and CDR2 SNEGSKA (reference sequence). Sequencing was performed with immunoSEQ multiplex PCR; in TCRdb, only in-frame clones are kept and a portion is missing. The table includes about 210,000 clones, about four fifths detected once. The sequence derives from a woman aged 40 to 55 with active or convalescent COVID-19. V and J are TRBV20-1 and TRBJ2-3; a possible D gene is TRBD2 (7 bases). The sequenced sample was peripheral blood. CDR3 bases: TGCCAAGGGGGGGACACAGATACGCAGTATTTT. It codes for CQGGDTDTQYF.